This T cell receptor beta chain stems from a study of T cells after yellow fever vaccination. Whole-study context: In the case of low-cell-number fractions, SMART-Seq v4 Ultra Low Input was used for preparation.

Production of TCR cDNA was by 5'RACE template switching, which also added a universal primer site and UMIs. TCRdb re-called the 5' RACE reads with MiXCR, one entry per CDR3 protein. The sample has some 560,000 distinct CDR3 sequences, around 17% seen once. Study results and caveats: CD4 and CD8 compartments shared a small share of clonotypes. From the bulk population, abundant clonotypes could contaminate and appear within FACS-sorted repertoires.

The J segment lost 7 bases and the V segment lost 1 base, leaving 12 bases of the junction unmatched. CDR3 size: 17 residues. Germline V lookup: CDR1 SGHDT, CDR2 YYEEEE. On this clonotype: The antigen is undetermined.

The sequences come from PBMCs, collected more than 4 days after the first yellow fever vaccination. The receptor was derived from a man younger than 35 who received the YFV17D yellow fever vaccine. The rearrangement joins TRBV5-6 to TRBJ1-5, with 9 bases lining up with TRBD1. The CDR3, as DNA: TGTGCCAGCAGCTTGAGTCCCGGGACAGGGCAGTGGCAGCCCCAGCATTTT. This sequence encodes CASSLSPGTGQWQPQHF.